Sequencing of this T cell receptor (beta chain) was carried out in a study of T cells in Graves' hyperthyroidism and ophthalmopathy. Findings and limits, study-wide: Blood samples included most of the expanded thyroid clonotypes exceeding 0.001. The model identified upcoming ophthalmopathy a median approximately 6.4 months ahead of onset.

RNA transcripts provided the source from which TCR beta CDR3 regions were amplified. TCR CDR3 underwent first-round RT-PCR with the HTBI primer set. TCRdb passed the multiplex PCR reads through MiXCR, listing each CDR3 protein once. Among about 260,000 distinct CDR3 sequences, about a sixth were seen once, and the ten largest hold around 28%. In this sample, this clonotype turned up many times. The antigen remains unidentified. There are 12 residues in the CDR3. Looked up from germline, CDR1 is MNHEY and CDR2 is SVGEGT. Trimming left V 2 bases short and J 9 bases short, with 8 bases between. This clonotype originated in a woman between 18 and 29 years old with Graves' ophthalmopathy. The sequenced sample consisted of blood. The genes are TRBV6-2 or TRBV6-3 and TRBJ2-1; no definite D call. CDR3 DNA: TGTGCCAGCAGTTACGGGTACGGTGAGCAGTTCTTC. Protein: CASSYGYGEQFF.